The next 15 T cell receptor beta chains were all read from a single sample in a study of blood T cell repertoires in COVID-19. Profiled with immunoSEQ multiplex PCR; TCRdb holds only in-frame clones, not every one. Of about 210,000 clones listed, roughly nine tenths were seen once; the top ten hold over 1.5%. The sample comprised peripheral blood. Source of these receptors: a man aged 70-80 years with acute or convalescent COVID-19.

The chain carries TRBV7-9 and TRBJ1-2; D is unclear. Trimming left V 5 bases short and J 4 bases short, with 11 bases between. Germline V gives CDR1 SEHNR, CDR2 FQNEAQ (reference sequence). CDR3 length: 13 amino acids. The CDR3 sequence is CASSVRHLYGYTF. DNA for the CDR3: TGTGCCAGCAGCGTTAGACACCTCTATGGCTACACCTTC.

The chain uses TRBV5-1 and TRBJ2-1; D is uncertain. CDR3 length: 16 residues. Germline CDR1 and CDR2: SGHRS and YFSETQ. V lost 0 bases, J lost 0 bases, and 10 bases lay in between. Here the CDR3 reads CASSLVVGASYNEQFF. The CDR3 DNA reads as TGCGCCAGCAGCTTGGTGGTCGGTGCCTCCTACAATGAGCAGTTCTTC. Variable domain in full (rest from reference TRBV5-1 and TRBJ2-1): KAGVTQTPRYLIKTRGQQVTLSCSPISGHRSVSWYQQTPGQGLQFLFEYFSETQRNKGNFPGRFSGRQFSNSRSEMNVSTLELGDSALYLCASSLVVGASYNEQFFGPGTRLTVL.

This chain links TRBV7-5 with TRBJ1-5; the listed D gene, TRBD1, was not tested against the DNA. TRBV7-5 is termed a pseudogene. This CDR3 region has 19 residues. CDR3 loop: CVRSLEDRGPPYSNQPQHF. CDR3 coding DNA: TGTGTCAGAAGCTTAGAGGACAGGGGGCCCCCTTATAGCAATCAGCCCCAGCATTTT.

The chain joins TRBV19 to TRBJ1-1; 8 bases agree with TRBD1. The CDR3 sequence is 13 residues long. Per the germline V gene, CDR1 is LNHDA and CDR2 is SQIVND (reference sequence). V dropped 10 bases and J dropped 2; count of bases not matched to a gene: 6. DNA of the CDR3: TGTGCCACCTGGACAGGGAAAAACACTGAAGCTTTCTTT. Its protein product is CATWTGKNTEAFF.

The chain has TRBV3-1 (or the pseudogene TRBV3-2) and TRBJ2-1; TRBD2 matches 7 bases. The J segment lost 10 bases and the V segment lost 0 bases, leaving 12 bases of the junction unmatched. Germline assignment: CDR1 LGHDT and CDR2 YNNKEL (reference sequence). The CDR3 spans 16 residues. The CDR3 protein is CASSQELLAGDGEQFF. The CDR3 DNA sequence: TGTGCCAGCAGCCAAGAGCTGCTTGCGGGAGACGGGGAGCAGTTCTTC.

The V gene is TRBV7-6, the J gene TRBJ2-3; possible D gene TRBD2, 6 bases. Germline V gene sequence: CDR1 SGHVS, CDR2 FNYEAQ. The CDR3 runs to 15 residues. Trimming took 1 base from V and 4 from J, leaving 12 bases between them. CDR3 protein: CASSLGLRESDTQYF. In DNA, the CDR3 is TGTGCCAGCAGCTTAGGGTTGCGGGAATCAGATACGCAGTATTTT. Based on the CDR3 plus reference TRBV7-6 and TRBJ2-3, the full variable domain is GAGVSQSPRYKVTKRGQDVALRCDPISGHVSLYWYRQALGQGPEFLTYFNYEAQQDKSGLPNDRFSAERPEGSISTLTIQRTEQRDSAMYRCASSLGLRESDTQYFGPGTRLTVL.

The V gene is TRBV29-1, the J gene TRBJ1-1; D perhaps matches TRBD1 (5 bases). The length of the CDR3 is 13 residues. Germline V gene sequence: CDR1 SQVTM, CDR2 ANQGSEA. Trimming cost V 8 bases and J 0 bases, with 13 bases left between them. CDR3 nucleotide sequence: TGCAGCCTAGAACAGGTGCTGAACACTGAAGCTTTCTTT. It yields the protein CSLEQVLNTEAFF.

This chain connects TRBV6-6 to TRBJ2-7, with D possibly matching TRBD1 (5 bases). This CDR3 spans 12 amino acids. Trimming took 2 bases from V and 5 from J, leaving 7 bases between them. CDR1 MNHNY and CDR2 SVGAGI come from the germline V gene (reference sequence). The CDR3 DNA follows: TGTGCCAGCAGTTACAGGGGCGACGAGCAGTACTTC. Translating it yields CASSYRGDEQYF.

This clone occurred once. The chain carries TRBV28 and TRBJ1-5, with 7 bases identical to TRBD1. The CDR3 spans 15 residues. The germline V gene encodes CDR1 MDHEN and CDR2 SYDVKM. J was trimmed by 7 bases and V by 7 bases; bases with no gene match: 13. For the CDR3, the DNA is TGTGCCAGCACCCCGACAGGGAAGGGAGGACAGCCCCAGCATTTT. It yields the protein CASTPTGKGGQPQHF.

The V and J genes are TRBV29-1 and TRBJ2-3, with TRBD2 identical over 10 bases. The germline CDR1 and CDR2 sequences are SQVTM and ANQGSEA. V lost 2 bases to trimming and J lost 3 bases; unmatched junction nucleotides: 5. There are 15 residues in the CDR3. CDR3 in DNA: TGCAGCGTTGAATGGGCTAGCGGGAGTACAGATACGCAGTATTTT. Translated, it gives CSVEWASGSTDTQYF.

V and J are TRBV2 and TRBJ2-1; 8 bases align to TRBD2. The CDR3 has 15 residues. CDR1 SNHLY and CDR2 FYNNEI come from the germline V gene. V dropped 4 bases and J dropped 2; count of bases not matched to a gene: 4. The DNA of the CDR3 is TGTGCCAGCAGTGGACTAGCGTTCCCCTACAATGAGCAGTTCTTC. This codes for CASSGLAFPYNEQFF.

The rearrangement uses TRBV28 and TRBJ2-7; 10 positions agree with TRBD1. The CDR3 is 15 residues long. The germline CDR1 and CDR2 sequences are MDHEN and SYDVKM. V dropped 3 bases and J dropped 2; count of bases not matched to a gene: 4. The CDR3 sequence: CASSLGTGVTYEQYF. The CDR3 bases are TGTGCCAGCAGTTTGGGGACAGGGGTGACCTACGAGCAGTACTTC. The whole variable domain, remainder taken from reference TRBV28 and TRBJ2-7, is DVKVTQSSRYLVKRTGEKVFLECVQDMDHENMFWYRQDPGLGLRLIYFSYDVKMKEKGDIPEGYSVSREKKERFSLILESASTNQTSMYLCASSLGTGVTYEQYFGPGTRLTVT.

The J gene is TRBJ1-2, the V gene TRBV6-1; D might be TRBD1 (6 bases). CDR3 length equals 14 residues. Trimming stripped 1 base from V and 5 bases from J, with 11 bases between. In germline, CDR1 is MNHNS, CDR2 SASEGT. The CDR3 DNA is TGTGCCAGCAGTGAAGGGGGGCTGAGGTATGGCTACACCTTC. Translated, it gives CASSEGGLRYGYTF.

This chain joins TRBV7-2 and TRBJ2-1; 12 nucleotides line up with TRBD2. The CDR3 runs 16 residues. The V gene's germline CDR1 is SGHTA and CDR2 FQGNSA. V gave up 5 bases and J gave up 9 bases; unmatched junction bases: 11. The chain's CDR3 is CASSATLAGGPIEQFF. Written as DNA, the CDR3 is TGTGCCAGCAGCGCCACACTAGCGGGAGGACCTATTGAGCAGTTCTTC.

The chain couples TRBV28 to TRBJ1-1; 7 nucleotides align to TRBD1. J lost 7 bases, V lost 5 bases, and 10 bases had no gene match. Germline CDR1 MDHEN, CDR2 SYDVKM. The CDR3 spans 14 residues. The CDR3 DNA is TGTGCCAGCAGTCTACAGGACAGGTTAAATGAAGCTTTCTTT. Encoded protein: CASSLQDRLNEAFF.